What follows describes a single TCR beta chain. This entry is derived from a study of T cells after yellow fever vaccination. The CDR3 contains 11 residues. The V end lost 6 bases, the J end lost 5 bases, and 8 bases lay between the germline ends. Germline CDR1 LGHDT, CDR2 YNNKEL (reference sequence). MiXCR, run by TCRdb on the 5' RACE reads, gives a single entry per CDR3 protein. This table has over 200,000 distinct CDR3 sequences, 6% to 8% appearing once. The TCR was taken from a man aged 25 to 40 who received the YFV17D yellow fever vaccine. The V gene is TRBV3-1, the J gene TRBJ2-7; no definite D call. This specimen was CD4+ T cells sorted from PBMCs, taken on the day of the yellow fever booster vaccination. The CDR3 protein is CASRREDEQYF. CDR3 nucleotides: TGTGCCAGCAGGCGAGAGGACGAGCAGTACTTC.